A selection of T cell receptor beta chains follows, all from one sample in a study of blood T cells in healthy people across ages. In TCRdb, the 5' RACE reads were re-called with MiXCR into one record per CDR3 protein. The sample carries around 670,000 distinct CDR3 sequences, under 30% recorded once. Sequencing was carried out using blood. The receptors were sampled from a woman of 80 years or more in good health. The conserved cysteine and the conserved F or W are not part of the CDR3 here.

>TRBJ2-1|TRBV29-1
SVDGVYNKQF
>TRBJ2-1|TRBV29-1
SVEIAGIYNEQF
>TRBJ2-1|TRBV7-8
ASSRREGPYNEQF
>TRBJ1-4|TRBV6-5
ASSYSFRGMSNEKLF
>TRBJ2-3|TRBV7-9
ASSFPGLKDTQY
>TRBJ1-6|TRBV3-1
ASSGTFLNPLH
>TRBJ1-2|TRBV12-5
ASGLVGQGQNYGYT
>TRBJ1-6|TRBV7-9
ASTTSGGYSNSPLH
>TRBJ2-7|TRBV27
ASSRPGTGIYEQY
>TRBJ2-5|TRBV20-1
SARLGPSERETQY
>TRBJ1-2|TRBV20-1
SASTGGSYT
>TRBJ2-1|TRBV11-2
ASTSGGAGYNEQF
>TRBJ2-7|TRBV12-5
ASGLVSYEQY
>TRBJ2-1|TRBV7-2
ATPWGHNEQF
>TRBJ2-5|TRBV29-1
SVEDASGNQETQY
>TRBJ2-1|TRBV5-1
ASSFRTGPGNEQF
>TRBJ2-7|TRBV7-2
ASSLAAGQGVYEQY
>TRBJ2-1|TRBV5-1
ASSLPPSGRDEQF
>TRBJ2-5|TRBV11-2
ASSRATPIQETQY
>TRBJ2-3|TRBV29-1
SVEDQESDTQY
>TRBJ2-5|TRBV30
AWSTLRGETQY
>TRBJ2-1|TRBV7-3
ASSTLTFDEQF
>TRBJ2-1|TRBV5-1
ASSPLQGSYNEQF
>TRBJ2-3|TRBV3-1
ASSQKDRGPITDTQY
>TRBJ2-7|TRBV4-3
ASSQDIARSYEQY
>TRBJ1-1|TRBV18
ASSLNENTEAF
>TRBJ2-4|TRBV28
ASSGRGAGKNIQY
>TRBJ1-2|TRBV28
ASSLSRTGYGYT
>TRBJ1-5|TRBV12-3/TRBV12-4
ASSRDGTAPNQPQH
>TRBJ2-1|TRBV24-1
ATSDSATGSDEQF
>TRBJ2-7|TRBV6-5
ASRSGQFSYEQY
>TRBJ2-6|TRBV5-1
ASSFGGTGANVRT
>TRBJ2-3|TRBV20-1
SARLQGPTDTQY
>TRBJ2-2|TRBV20-1
SARSAGTLNTGELF
>TRBJ2-1|TRBV7-3
ASSSQGEDEQF
>TRBJ2-7|TRBV20-1
SARDVGQRAYEQY
>TRBJ1-2|TRBV7-9
ASSPQENYGYT
>TRBJ2-7|TRBV11-2
ASSKLGQGTYEQY
>TRBJ2-5|TRBV25-1
ASSEYRDQETQY
>TRBJ1-1|TRBV7-9
ASSLALQGGSSEAF
>TRBJ2-3|TRBV20-1
SARDPREPTSTDTQY
>TRBJ2-2|TRBV5-1
ASARQGANTGELF
>TRBJ2-7|TRBV5-1
ASSFIIGQGDSYEQY
>TRBJ1-5|TRBV25-1
ASSPRDRGAGQPQH
>TRBJ2-2|TRBV5-1
TSSSGTGGTGELF
>NA|TRBV25-1
ASSDPILAGETQY
>TRBJ2-3|TRBV5-1
ASSSPEGEATQY
>TRBJ2-7|TRBV29-1
SVEGGVVTGGSYEQY
>TRBJ1-6|TRBV27
ASSPTGIPTYNSPLH
>TRBJ1-6|TRBV30
AWSRTGQGRRPLH
>TRBJ2-2|TRBV2
ASVRDRGTGELF
>TRBJ2-5|TRBV12-3/TRBV12-4
ASRGTGLTETQY
>TRBJ2-7|TRBV28
ASSAGGSYEQY
>TRBJ1-6|TRBV7-9
ASSHNRGSPLH
>NA|TRBV3-1
ASSQSPGQNYEQY